The source of this T cell receptor (beta chain) is a study of cytomegalovirus exposure and HLA in healthy donors (TCRdb year 2017). The study in broad terms: According to an earlier analysis of a few hundred of the donors, some 180 million T cells yielded 117 million unique TCR beta sequences and 250 to 350 Gb of sequence data. Roughly 310 gigabases of sequencing data and approximately 85 million unique TCR sequences were included in an early release covering over 600 HLA-typed donors. Of the roughly 390 genotyped donors, 65% to 90% fell in the genetic ancestry cluster associated with self-reported Caucasian donors. The study aimed to test whether signatures of past pathogen exposure could be identified by cataloging public T cell receptors. The study used immunosequencing to profile the T cell repertoires of approximately 650 subjects and linked those repertoires to cytomegalovirus serostatus. Besides the first cohort of approximately 670 subjects, a separate validation cohort made up of 120 or so different subjects was used. To predict cytomegalovirus infection status, the study brought together high-throughput TCR immunosequencing, statistical association of individual TCRs with disease status, and machine learning. In a later analysis, previously published TCR beta repertoires from 666 donors were re-analyzed and high-resolution HLA genotyping was added so that TCR occurrence patterns could be studied. The later analysis used no new phenotypic data to find candidate immune exposures, relying instead on TCR beta sequences and their occurrence across donors. In an earlier analysis of more than 550 of the donors, high-throughput TCR beta sequencing was used to judge whether each TCR beta V gene segment behaved as functional or pseudogenic. Alongside the repertoire data, information on donor age, sex, ethnicity and CMV serostatus was compiled. In a later genetic analysis, genome-wide SNP genotypes for about 60% of the 666 donors were used, and that subset was treated as a discovery cohort. Every repertoire in the discovery cohort had been generated on one and the same sequencing platform. HLA typing included class I and class II loci at four-digit resolution. Typing coverage varied by locus: 629-630 donors for A, B, C, DRB1 and DQB1; 522 for DQA1; around 570 for DPA1; some 470 for DPB1. A handful of DR-DQ haplotypes were handled as single units for association and clustering because linkage in the cohort was strong. On average, 235,054 unique TCR beta nucleotide sequences were sequenced per donor among fewer than 500 genotyped donors of the cohort, with roughly 18% of those sequences being non-productive.

The paper's findings and limits, for the study overall: A later genetic analysis reported fewer N-insertions in productive TCRs among donors in an Asian-associated ancestry cluster than the roughly 640-donor mean. According to a later analysis, most CMV-associated TCR beta chains appeared to be HLA-restricted, and the HLA associations seemed to be driven largely by CMV exposure. The classifier was reported to diagnose cytomegalovirus status with high specificity and sensitivity in both the original cohort and the validation cohort. CMV serostatus was the only immune exposure information available for the cohort. A group of highly shared sequence variants was considered likely to be a technical artifact of the sequencing pipeline. An earlier analysis of around 540 of the donors showed that most TCR beta V segments appeared in productive rearrangements either about 87% or about 30% of the time, which broadly matched IMGT annotations. A later analysis found that HLA-associated TCR beta chains were more clonally expanded and had lower generation probabilities than equally common non-associated chains. A further reported finding was that TCR beta sequences accurately predicted the HLA-A and HLA-B alleles for most subjects in the first cohort. The cohort was sequenced for TCR beta chains only, and without alpha or paired-chain data the features that could be detected were limited. Across donors, most TCR sequences were observed very rarely, whereas some public TCRs were present in many individuals. An association between a missense DCLRE1C variant and V-gene and J-gene trimming of TCR beta chains was found in a later genetic analysis and replicated in an independent cohort. A total of roughly 160 TCR beta chains were listed by the study as associated with cytomegalovirus. It was suggested by the authors that the approach could potentially be generalized to other disease states and immunological phenotypes. Because HLA typing was unavailable for some donors at each locus, only the typed subset was used in association tests. Roughly uniform sequencing depth across donors was assumed in presence/absence analyses, although this assumption may not hold. When HLA alleles, especially DR and DQ, strongly co-occurred, TCR associations were difficult to assign to individual alleles. Linkage disequilibrium might explain the correlated functional status among segregating V segments, but an unknown experimental factor could not be excluded. At a false discovery rate of 0.05, a later analysis linked roughly 17,000 TCR beta sequences to specific HLA alleles. Because counts were too low, seventeen rarely observed V segments, including chromosome 9 orphons, were left out of the earlier analysis of several hundred of the donors. According to a later analysis, parvovirus B19, influenza, CMV and Epstein-Barr virus appeared linked to several top co-occurrence clusters. The 87-base-pair reads could not distinguish some IMGT-functional V segments, including TRBV6-2 and TRBV6-3, so those segments were excluded. In vitro tests confirmed that a few of the cytomegalovirus-associated TCR beta chains recognize cytomegalovirus antigens. According to a later analysis, TCR association rates differed among HLA loci, with DRB1 alleles showing the most associated TCRs and HLA-C alleles showing the fewest.

Libraries came from the immunoSEQ multiplex PCR assay. For the multiplex PCR, a mixture combining 60 forward primers for TCR Vbeta segments and 13 reverse primers for TCR Jbeta segments was used. The CDR3 region of rearranged TCR beta genes was amplified from genomic DNA by a multiplex PCR assay. Amplified TCR beta libraries were sequenced as 87-base-pair reads on the Illumina HiSeq System. Regarding the original processing steps: Across the roughly 600 repertoires, a later analysis counted 60 million to 90 million unique TCR beta chains, 9.5 million to 13 million of which were shared by at least two donors. A nearest-neighbor algorithm error-corrected the raw reads and collapsed the reads into unique sequences, merging closely related sequences to remove PCR and sequencing errors. CDR3 sequences were aligned to IMGT reference sequences to assign V, D and J gene segments. For a sequence to be retained, a match of at least six nucleotides to both a V gene segment and a J gene segment was required. A rearrangement counted as productive if the CDR3 had no stop codons and remained in frame with V and J, and every other rearrangement counted as non-productive. Following IMGT convention, CDR3 was defined as the stretch from the second conserved V-encoded cysteine up to the conserved J-encoded phenylalanine. In an earlier analysis of more than 550 of the donors, sequences lacking an unambiguous match to a single V gene segment were excluded. An earlier analysis of over 450 of the donors classified V segments as functional when productive rearrangements were above 56.7% and as segregating when the standard deviation between donors was above 5%. A statistical classification framework was developed to diagnose cytomegalovirus status using the catalog of TCR beta chain sequences. In a later analysis, V and J genes were assigned by comparing TCR nucleotide sequences against IMGT/GENE-DB human TR gene sequences. The TCRdist pipeline was used in a later analysis to assign CDR3 sequences and most-parsimonious VDJ recombination scenarios. In a later analysis, each TCR beta chain was defined by its CDR3 amino acid sequence together with its V-gene family, and reads without a unique V-gene family were excluded. A later analysis removed 500 to 600 highly shared, low-generation-probability nucleotide sequences to deal with suspected cross-contamination and a sequencing artifact. A later analysis calculated a clonal expansion index for each public chain from normalized within-repertoire ranks of inferred template counts. Generation probabilities in a later analysis came from a VDJ recombination model fitted to out-of-frame rearrangements, and those results were checked against IGoR. A later analysis scored TCR-TCR, TCR-HLA and TCR-CMV co-occurrence with hypergeometric tests, applying a repertoire-size bias correction to TCR pairs. A later analysis estimated false discovery rates by permuting HLA or CMV assignments 20 times. In a later analysis, co-occurring TCRs were grouped with DBSCAN, and TCRdist sequence similarity was added when clustering was performed within HLA-allele-positive subsets. Repertoires with fewer than 30,000 or more than 120,000 public chains were left out of co-occurrence clustering, as were five repertoires with anomalous nucleotide sharing. TCRdb carries this immuneACCESS record with in-frame sequences only. Its versions omit some clonotypes, under half of them owing to an unresolved V gene in the studies checked, with the rest unexplained. D and trimming come from the DNA, and the V and J calls and clone size come from that table. The sample profile shows approximately 120,000 clones; about 69% of them were found once. The ten top clones hold 3.1% of the sample.

The cohort was made up of approximately 670 healthy bone marrow donors. At the time of sampling, every cohort member was nominally healthy, though immune exposures that went unrecorded were likely present. The donor was CMV seronegative and was included in the group of a few hundred seronegative cohort members. A peripheral blood sample was collected from each donor, and TCR beta sequencing was performed on peripheral blood mononuclear cells. The Qiagen DNeasy Blood Extraction Kit was used to extract genomic DNA from the blood cell samples. CDR3 length: 16 amino acids, cysteine to phenylalanine. Only CDR3 DNA remains: 48 bases, in frame from the first base. Clipping removes 4 bases from V and 5 bases from J, with 11 as the unmatched junction base count. CDR1 is given as MGHRA and CDR2 as YSYEKL, both from the germline V gene. Concerning this clone itself: It lacks a known antigen. The record has no base qualities; no much larger clone is one base away.

The sequence is built from TRBV4-1 and TRBJ2-3; 8 bases in between match TRBD2. The sequenced material came from PBMCs. This clonotype was obtained from a man aged 25-45 years in good health and CMV-seronegative. The encoded CDR3 is CASSPNGGALGDTQYF. At the DNA level, the sequence is TGCGCCAGCAGCCCTAACGGGGGGGCGTTAGGAGATACGCAGTATTTT.